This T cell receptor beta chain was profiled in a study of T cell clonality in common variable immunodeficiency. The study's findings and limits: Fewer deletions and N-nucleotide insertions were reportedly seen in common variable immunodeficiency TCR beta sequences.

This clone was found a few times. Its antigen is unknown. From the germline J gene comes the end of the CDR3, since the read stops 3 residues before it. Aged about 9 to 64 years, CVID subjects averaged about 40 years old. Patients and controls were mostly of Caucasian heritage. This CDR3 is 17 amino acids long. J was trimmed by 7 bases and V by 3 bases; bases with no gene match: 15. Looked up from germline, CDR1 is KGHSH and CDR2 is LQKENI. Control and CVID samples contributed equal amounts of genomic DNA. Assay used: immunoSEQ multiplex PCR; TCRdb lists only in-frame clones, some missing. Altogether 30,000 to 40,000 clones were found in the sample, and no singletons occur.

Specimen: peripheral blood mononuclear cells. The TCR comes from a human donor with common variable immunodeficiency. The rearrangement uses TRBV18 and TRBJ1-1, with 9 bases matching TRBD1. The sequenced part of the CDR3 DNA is TGTGCCAGCTCACCGCCGGGACAGGGAATATTCGAGGGTGAA. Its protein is CASSPPGQGIFEGE. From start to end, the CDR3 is CASSPPGQGIFEGEAFF.